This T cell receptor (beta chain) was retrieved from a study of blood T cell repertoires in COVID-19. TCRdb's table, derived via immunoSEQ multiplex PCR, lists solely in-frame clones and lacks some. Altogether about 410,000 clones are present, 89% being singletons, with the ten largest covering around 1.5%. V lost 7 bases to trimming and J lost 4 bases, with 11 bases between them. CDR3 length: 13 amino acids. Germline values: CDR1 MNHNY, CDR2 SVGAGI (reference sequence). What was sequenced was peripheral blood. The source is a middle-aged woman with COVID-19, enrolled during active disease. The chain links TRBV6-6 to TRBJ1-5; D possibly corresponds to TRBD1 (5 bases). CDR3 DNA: TGTGCCAGCACCGCCGGGACTAATCAGCCCCAGCATTTT. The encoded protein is CASTAGTNQPQHF.